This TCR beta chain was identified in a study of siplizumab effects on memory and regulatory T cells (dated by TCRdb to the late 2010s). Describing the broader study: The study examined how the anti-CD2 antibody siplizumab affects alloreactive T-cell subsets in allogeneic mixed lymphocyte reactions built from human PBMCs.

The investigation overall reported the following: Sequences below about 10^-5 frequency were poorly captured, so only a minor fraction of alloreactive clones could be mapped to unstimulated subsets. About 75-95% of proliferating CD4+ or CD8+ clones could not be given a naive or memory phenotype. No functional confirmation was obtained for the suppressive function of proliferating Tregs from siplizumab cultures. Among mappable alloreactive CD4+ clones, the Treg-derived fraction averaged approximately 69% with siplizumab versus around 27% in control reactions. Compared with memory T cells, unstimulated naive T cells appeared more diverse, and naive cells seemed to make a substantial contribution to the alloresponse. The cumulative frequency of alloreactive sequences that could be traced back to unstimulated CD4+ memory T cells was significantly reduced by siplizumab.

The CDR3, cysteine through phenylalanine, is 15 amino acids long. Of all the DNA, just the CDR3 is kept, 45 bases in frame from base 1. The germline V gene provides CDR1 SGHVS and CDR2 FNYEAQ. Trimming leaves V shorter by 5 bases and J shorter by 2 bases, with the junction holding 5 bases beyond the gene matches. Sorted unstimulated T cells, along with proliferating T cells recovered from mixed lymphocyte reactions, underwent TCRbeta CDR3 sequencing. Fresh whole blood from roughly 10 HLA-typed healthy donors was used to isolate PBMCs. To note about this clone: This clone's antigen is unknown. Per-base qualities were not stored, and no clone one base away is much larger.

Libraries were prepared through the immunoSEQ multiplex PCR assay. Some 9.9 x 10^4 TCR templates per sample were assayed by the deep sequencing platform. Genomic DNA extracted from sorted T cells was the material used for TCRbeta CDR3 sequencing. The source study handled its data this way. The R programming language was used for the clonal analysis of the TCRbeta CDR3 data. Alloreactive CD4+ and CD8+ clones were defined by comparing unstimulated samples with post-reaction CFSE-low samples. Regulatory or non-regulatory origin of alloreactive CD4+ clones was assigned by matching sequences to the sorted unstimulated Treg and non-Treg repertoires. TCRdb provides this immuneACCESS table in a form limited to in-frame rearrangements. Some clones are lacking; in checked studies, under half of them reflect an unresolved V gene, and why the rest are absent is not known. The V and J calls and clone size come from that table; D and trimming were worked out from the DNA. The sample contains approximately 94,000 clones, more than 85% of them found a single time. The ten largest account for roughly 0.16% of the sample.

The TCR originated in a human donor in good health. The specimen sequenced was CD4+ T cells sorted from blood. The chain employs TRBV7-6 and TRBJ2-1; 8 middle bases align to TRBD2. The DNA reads TGTGCCAGCAGCCAAGCGGGGGCGACCTACAATGAGCAGTTCTTC. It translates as CASSQAGATYNEQFF.